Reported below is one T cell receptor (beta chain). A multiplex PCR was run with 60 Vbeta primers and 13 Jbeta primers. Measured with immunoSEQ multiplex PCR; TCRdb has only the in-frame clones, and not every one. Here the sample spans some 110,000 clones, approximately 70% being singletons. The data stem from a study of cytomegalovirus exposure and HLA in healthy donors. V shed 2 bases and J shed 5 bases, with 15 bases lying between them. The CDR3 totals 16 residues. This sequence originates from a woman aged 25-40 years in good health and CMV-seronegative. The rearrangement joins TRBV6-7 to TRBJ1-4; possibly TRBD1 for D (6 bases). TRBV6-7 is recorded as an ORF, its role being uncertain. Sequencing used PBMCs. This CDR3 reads CASSYTWTDRNEKLFF. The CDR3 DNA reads TGTGCCAGCAGTTACACATGGACAGACCGAAATGAAAAACTGTTTTTT.